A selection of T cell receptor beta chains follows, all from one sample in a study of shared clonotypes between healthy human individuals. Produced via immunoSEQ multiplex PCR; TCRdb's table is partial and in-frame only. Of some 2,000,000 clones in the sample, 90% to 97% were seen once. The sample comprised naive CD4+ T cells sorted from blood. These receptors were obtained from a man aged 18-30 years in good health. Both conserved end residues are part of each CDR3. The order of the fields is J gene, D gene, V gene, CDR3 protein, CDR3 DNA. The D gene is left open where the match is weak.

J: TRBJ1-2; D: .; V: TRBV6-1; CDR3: CASSREANYGYTF; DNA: TGTGCCAGCAGTCGGGAGGCTAACTATGGCTACACCTTC
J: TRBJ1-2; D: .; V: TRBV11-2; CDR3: CASTTGQSYGYTF; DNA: TGTGCCAGCACCACCGGACAGAGCTATGGCTACACCTTC
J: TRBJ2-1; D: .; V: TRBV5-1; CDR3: CASSNERDWGRNEQFF; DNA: TGCGCCAGCAGCAACGAACGAGATTGGGGTAGGAATGAGCAGTTCTTC
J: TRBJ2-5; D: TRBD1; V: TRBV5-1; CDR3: CASSSGQGRETQYF; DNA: TGCGCCAGCAGCTCGGGACAGGGTAGGGAGACCCAGTACTTC
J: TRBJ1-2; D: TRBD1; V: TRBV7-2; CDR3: CASSTGTGANYGYTF; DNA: TGTGCCAGCAGCACGGGGACAGGAGCTAACTATGGCTACACCTTC
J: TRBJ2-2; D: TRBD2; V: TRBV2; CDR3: CASSAGTSGMYTGELFF; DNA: TGTGCCAGCAGTGCCGGGACTAGCGGGATGTACACCGGGGAGCTGTTTTTT
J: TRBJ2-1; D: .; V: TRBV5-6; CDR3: CASSLLETSYNEQFF; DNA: TGTGCCAGCAGCTTGCTTGAGACATCCTACAATGAGCAGTTCTTC
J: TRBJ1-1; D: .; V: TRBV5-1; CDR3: CASSLAGIREAFF; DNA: TGCGCCAGCAGCTTGGCAGGGATCCGGGAAGCTTTCTTT
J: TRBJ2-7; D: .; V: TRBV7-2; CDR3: CASSLAGTYEQYF; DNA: TGTGCCAGCAGCCTCGCTGGGACCTACGAGCAGTACTTC
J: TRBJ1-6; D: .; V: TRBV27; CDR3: CASMGRGTYNSPLHF; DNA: TGTGCCAGCATGGGGAGGGGAACCTATAATTCACCCCTCCACTTT
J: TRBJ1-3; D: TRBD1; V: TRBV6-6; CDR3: CASSQGGRNTIYF; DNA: TGTGCCAGCAGCCAGGGGGGCCGGAACACCATATATTTT
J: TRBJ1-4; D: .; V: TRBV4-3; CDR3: CASSQAPGPNEKLFF; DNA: TGCGCCAGCAGCCAAGCACCGGGACCTAATGAAAAACTGTTTTTT
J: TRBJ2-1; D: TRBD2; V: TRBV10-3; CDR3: CAISESGGDYNEQFF; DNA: TGTGCCATCAGTGAGAGCGGGGGGGACTACAATGAGCAGTTCTTC
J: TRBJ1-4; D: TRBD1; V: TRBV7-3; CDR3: CASSFFSRDRDEKLFF; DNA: TGTGCCAGCAGCTTTTTTTCGCGGGACAGGGATGAAAAACTGTTTTTT
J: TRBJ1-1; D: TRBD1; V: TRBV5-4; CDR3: CASSSSGTGYTEAFF; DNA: TGTGCCAGCAGCTCCTCCGGGACAGGGTACACTGAAGCTTTCTTT
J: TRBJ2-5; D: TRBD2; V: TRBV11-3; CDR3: CASSLDRRLAGHQETQYF; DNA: TGTGCCAGCAGCTTAGATCGGAGACTAGCGGGGCACCAAGAGACCCAGTACTTC
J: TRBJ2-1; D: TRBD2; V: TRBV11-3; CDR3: CASSQGLAGAWAQFF; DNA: TGTGCCAGCAGTCAAGGACTAGCGGGAGCGTGGGCGCAGTTCTTC
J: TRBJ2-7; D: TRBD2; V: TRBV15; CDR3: CATSRGKRLAGSYEQYF; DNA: TGTGCCACCAGCAGAGGAAAACGCTTAGCGGGGTCCTACGAGCAGTACTTC
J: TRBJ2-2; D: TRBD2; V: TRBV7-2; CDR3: CASSPSSAGVRTGELFF; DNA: TGTGCCAGCAGCCCCTCCTCAGCGGGAGTACGGACCGGGGAGCTGTTTTTT
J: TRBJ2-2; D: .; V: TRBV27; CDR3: CASSPRPTGELFF; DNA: TGTGCCAGCAGTCCCCGGCCCACCGGGGAGCTGTTTTTT
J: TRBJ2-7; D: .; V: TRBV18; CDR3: CASSSTGQGYEQYF; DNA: TGTGCCAGCTCGTCAACGGGGCAGGGCTACGAGCAGTACTTC
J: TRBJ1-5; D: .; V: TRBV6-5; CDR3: CASSPTGDSNQPQHF; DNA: TGTGCCAGCAGCCCGACAGGTGATAGCAATCAGCCCCAGCATTTT
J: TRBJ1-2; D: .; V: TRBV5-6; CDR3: CASSLLDGIYGYTF; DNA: TGTGCCAGCAGCTTACTGGACGGGATCTATGGCTACACCTTC
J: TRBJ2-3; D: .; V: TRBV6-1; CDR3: CASALQDTQYF; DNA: TGTGCCAGCGCTCTTCAGGATACGCAGTATTTT
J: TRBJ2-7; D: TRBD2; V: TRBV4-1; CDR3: CASSQGGGTAYEQYF; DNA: TGCGCCAGCAGCCAAGGCGGGGGGACCGCCTACGAGCAGTACTTC
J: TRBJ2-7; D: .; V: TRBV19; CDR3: CASSILGEFSYEQYF; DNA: TGTGCCAGTAGTATCCTAGGGGAATTCTCCTACGAGCAGTACTTC
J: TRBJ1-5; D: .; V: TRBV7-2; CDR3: CASSLGYSNQPQHF; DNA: TGTGCCAGCAGCTTAGGCTATAGCAATCAGCCCCAGCATTTT
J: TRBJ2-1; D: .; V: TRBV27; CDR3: CASCLRTYNEQFF; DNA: TGTGCCAGCTGCCTCAGGACCTACAATGAGCAGTTCTTC
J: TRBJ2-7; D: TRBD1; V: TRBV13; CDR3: CASSRWGQDYEQYF; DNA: TGTGCCAGCAGCCGCTGGGGACAGGACTACGAGCAGTACTTC
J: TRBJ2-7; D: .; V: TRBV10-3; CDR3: CAISESAKHSYEQYF; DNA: TGTGCCATCAGTGAGTCGGCTAAGCACTCCTACGAGCAGTACTTC
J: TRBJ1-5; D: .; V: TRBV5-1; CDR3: CASSLAWGQPQHF; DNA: TGCGCCAGCAGCTTGGCATGGGGGCAGCCCCAGCATTTT